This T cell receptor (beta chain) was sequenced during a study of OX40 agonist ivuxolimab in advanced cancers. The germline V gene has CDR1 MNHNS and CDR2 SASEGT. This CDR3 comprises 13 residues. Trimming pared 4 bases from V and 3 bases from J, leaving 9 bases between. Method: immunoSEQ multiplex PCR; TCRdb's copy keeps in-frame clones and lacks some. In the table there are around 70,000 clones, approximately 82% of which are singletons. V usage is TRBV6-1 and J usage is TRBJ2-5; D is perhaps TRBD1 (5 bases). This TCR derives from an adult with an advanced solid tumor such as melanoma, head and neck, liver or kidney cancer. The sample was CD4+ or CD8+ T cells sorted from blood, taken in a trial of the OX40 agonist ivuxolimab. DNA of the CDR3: TGTGCCAGCAGTGGACAGAGGAAAGAGACCCAGTACTTC. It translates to CASSGQRKETQYF.